Shown below are 21 T cell receptor beta chains from a single sample sequenced in a study of blood T cell repertoires in COVID-19. The method was immunoSEQ multiplex PCR; TCRdb's version includes in-frame clones alone and lacks a portion of them. Among tens of thousands of clones, around four fifths were seen once, and the ten largest hold around 4.9%. Sequencing was done on a sample of peripheral blood. The source of these receptors is a human donor in a cohort sampled during active COVID-19.

This chain joins TRBV19 and TRBJ2-1, with D hard to call. Germline CDR1 is LNHDA and CDR2 is SQIVND (reference sequence). This CDR3 is 13 amino acids long. V dropped 5 bases and J dropped 9 bases, with 14 bases sitting between them. The CDR3 here is CASSPSGLVEQFF. CDR3 sequence (DNA): TGTGCCAGTAGTCCGTCGGGTCTGGTTGAGCAGTTCTTC.

A few counts support this clone. V usage is TRBV14 and J usage is TRBJ1-2; unclear D gene. Germline values: CDR1 SGHDN, CDR2 FVKESK. The V gene lost 1 base and the J gene lost 8 bases, with 14 bases spanning the gap. The CDR3 runs to 14 residues. Here the CDR3 DNA reads TGTGCCAGCAGCCAAGGAAGAGGGTGGAGCGGCTACACCTTC. Its translation: CASSQGRGWSGYTF.

This clone was counted between two and nine times. The V gene is TRBV6-5, the J gene TRBJ2-7, with TRBD1 matching 12 bases. The germline V gene has CDR1 MNHEY and CDR2 SVGAGI. Losses at the gene ends were 8 bases for V and 3 bases for J; bases not matched to a gene: 8. The CDR3 contains 15 residues. The CDR3 sequence: CASGPGTGGIYEQYF. The CDR3 DNA sequence: TGTGCCAGCGGTCCCGGGACAGGGGGCATCTACGAGCAGTACTTC.

The chain couples TRBV28 to TRBJ1-1; TRBD1 matches 10 bases. V was clipped by 6 bases and J by 11 bases; unmatched bases: 12. Germline V gene lookup returns CDR1 MDHEN and CDR2 SYDVKM. The CDR3 runs to 14 residues. CDR3 DNA: TGTGCCAGCAGCTCACTGACAGGGGGCTATTGGGCTTTCTTT. Encoded protein: CASSSLTGGYWAFF.

V usage is TRBV29-1 and J usage is TRBJ2-1; D possibly corresponds to TRBD2 (5 bases). Germline lookup yields CDR1 SQVTM and CDR2 ANQGSEA. This CDR3 spans 17 amino acids. Trimming took 1 base from V and 6 from J, leaving 22 bases between them. The CDR3 nucleotides are TGCAGCGTTGAAGGCCCCCGCGAGGGCGGGCTGTCCAATGAGCAGTTCTTC. Amino acid sequence: CSVEGPREGGLSNEQFF.

This clone appeared once. The chain links TRBV6-5 to TRBJ1-1, with D perhaps TRBD1 (5 bases). Germline V gene sequence: CDR1 MNHEY, CDR2 SVGAGI. CDR3 length equals 14 residues. Trimming shortened V by 2 bases and J by 1 base, and 8 bases separated the two germline ends. The CDR3 region is CASSYNTGNTEAFF. The CDR3 coding sequence is TGTGCCAGCAGTTACAATACAGGGAACACTGAAGCTTTCTTT.

The V gene is TRBV5-1, the J gene TRBJ2-7; the D gene is possibly TRBD2 (7 bases). The V end lost 1 base, the J end lost 1 base, and 12 bases lay between the germline ends. Germline loops: CDR1 SGHRS, CDR2 YFSETQ. There are 15 residues in the CDR3. In DNA form, the CDR3 reads TGCGCCAGCAGCTTGACTGGGGGGGCATCCTACGAGCAGTACTTC. It yields the protein CASSLTGGASYEQYF.

This rearrangement joins TRBV6-5 to TRBJ2-3; 9 bases match TRBD1. Germline trimming cut 6 bases from V and 4 bases from J; bases unmatched to any gene: 8. Germline loops: CDR1 MNHEY, CDR2 SVGAGI. The CDR3 has 15 amino acids. The CDR3 spells CASSRGQGGSDTQYF. CDR3 bases: TGTGCCAGCAGCCGGGGACAGGGAGGCTCAGATACGCAGTATTTT.

The chain joins TRBV5-1 to TRBJ2-2, with TRBD1 as a possible D gene (5 bases). CDR1 SGHRS and CDR2 YFSETQ come from the germline V gene. The CDR3 totals 14 residues. Deletions cut 0 bases from V and 6 bases from J, with 9 bases between. The CDR3 loop is CASSLEGVAGELFF. The CDR3 DNA sequence: TGCGCCAGCAGCTTGGAAGGGGTAGCCGGGGAGCTGTTTTTT.

This clone showed up just a few times. This chain links TRBV15 with TRBJ1-5; 12 nucleotides line up with TRBD1. CDR3 length: 15 amino acids. Germline CDR1 and CDR2: LNHNV and YYDKDF (reference sequence). Trimming removed 9 bases from V and 6 bases from J; junction bases left unmatched: 9. CDR3 sequence reads: CATSTGTGGGQPQHF. The CDR3 nucleotides read TGTGCCACTTCCACGGGGACAGGGGGCGGTCAGCCCCAGCATTTT.

Points on this clone: One junction end disagrees with the germline gene, perhaps due to a read error. The rearrangement links TRBV7-7 to TRBJ1-2; no clear D. The CDR3 sequence is 15 residues long. Germline lookup yields CDR1 SSHAT and CDR2 FNYEAQ (reference sequence). CDR3 DNA: TGTGCTAGCAGCTCATACCAAACAGTTTACTATGGCTACACCTTC. It encodes CASSSYQTVYYGYTF.

This chain connects TRBV6-5 to TRBJ1-5; D perhaps matches TRBD1 (5 bases). The CDR3 sequence is 13 residues long. V gave up 5 bases and J gave up 5 bases, with 10 bases separating them. Germline CDR1 and CDR2: MNHEY and SVGAGI. The CDR3 protein is CASSPQGDQPQHF. The CDR3, as DNA: TGTGCCAGCAGTCCTCAAGGGGATCAGCCCCAGCATTTT.

The V call is TRBV2, the J call TRBJ2-2; the match to TRBD2 covers 7 bases. This CDR3 has 17 residues. V shed 6 bases and J 10 bases; nucleotides not matched to a gene: 20. Germline CDR1 and CDR2: SNHLY and FYNNEI. DNA of the CDR3: TGTGCCAGCAGCTCGTCAGGCCCGGGGGGATCACCGCCGGAGCTGTTTTTT. It is translated as CASSSSGPGGSPPELFF.

This chain joins TRBV6-5 and TRBJ2-5; D may be TRBD1 (5 bases). V lost 0 bases to trimming and J lost 5 bases, with 10 bases between them. The CDR3 spans 14 residues. Looked up from germline, CDR1 is MNHEY and CDR2 is SVGAGI. CDR3: CASSYSRRQETQYF. The DNA for the CDR3 is TGTGCCAGCAGTTACTCGCGAAGACAGGAGACCCAGTACTTC.

The chain has TRBV3-1 (or the pseudogene TRBV3-2) and TRBJ1-4; 7 nucleotides align to TRBD1. Germline-derived CDR1 and CDR2 are LGHDT and YNNKEL (reference sequence). The CDR3 has 15 residues. The J segment lost 10 bases and the V segment lost 0 bases, leaving 8 bases of the junction unmatched. CDR3 in amino acids: CASSQDSFQGGKLFF. DNA for the CDR3: TGTGCCAGCAGCCAAGATTCTTTTCAGGGGGGAAAACTGTTTTTT.

This clone was counted only a few times. CDR3 sequence (DNA): TGTGCCAGCAGCTTATTTCGGGGGGCGGAGACCCAGTACTTC. Its protein product is CASSLFRGAETQYF. The genes are TRBV7-2 and TRBJ2-5; a weak D match, TRBD2 (7 bases). The germline V and J ends were trimmed by 2 bases and 5 bases, with 12 bases remaining between them. Germline CDR1 reads SGHTA; CDR2 reads FQGNSA. The CDR3 has 14 amino acids.

The chain joins TRBV14 to TRBJ1-1; a possible D gene is TRBD1 (6 bases). Trimming shortened V by 4 bases and J by 3 bases, and 18 bases separated the two germline ends. The CDR3 is made up of 16 amino acids. Germline CDR1 and CDR2: SGHDN and FVKESK. CDR3 region: CASSLPPGGSDTEAFF. The CDR3, as DNA: TGTGCCAGCAGCCTACCCCCGGGGGGCTCAGACACTGAAGCTTTCTTT.

The chain couples TRBV2 to TRBJ2-7, with 14 bases aligning to TRBD2. Germline CDR1 reads SNHLY; CDR2 reads FYNNEI. The CDR3 has 15 residues. V gave up 5 bases and J gave up 4 bases; unmatched junction bases: 4. The CDR3 DNA reads TGTGCCAGCAGTCCACGGACTAGCGGGGGGTACGAGCAGTACTTC. This encodes CASSPRTSGGYEQYF.

The V gene is TRBV6-2 or TRBV6-3, the J gene TRBJ1-5; 10 bases are a match to TRBD1. CDR1 is MNHEY, CDR2 SVGEGT, per germline. This CDR3 has 15 residues. Germline trimming cut 7 bases from V and 2 bases from J; bases unmatched to any gene: 5. As DNA, the CDR3 is TGTGCCAGCATCCCCGGGACAGGGGGCAATCAGCCCCAGCATTTT. Its protein is CASIPGTGGNQPQHF.

The chain recombines TRBV19 with TRBJ1-4, with D perhaps matching TRBD1 (6 bases). The V gene lost 4 bases and the J gene lost 5 bases, with 8 bases spanning the gap. Germline V gene sequence: CDR1 LNHDA, CDR2 SQIVND (reference sequence). CDR3 length: 13 amino acids. The CDR3 loop is CASSKGGNEKLFF. The DNA for the CDR3 is TGTGCCAGTAGTAAAGGGGGAAATGAAAAACTGTTTTTT.

The chain is built from TRBV5-1 and TRBJ1-3; D remains ambiguous. Germline assignment: CDR1 SGHRS and CDR2 YFSETQ. The CDR3 totals 14 residues. Trimming took 0 bases from V and 0 from J, leaving 4 bases between them. The CDR3 region has the DNA TGCGCCAGCAGCTTGGGCAGCTCTGGAAACACCATATATTTT. It is translated as CASSLGSSGNTIYF.